These T cell receptor beta chains were read from a single sample in a study of sequential checkpoint blockade in melanoma. Here immunoSEQ multiplex PCR was the method, and the copy in TCRdb shows in-frame clones only, minus some. The profile shows over 15,000 clones, 60% to 75% of them singletons. The input for sequencing was CD8+ T cells sorted from blood (inferred from file names), taken from a patient given nivolumab and ipilimumab in sequence. All receptors derive from a human donor with melanoma. The CDR3 runs from the conserved cysteine through the conserved F or W. A D gene is named only where the DNA matches it firmly. Where a row states a size, it is once, few, many or the class of an expanded clone; other rows omit it.

size	V	length	J	D	CDR3	DNA
.	TRBV12-2	15	TRBJ2-7	.	CASRLRTSGSYEQYF	TGTGCAAGTCGCTTGCGGACTAGCGGGTCCTACGAGCAGTACTTC
.	TRBV4-1	19	TRBJ2-3	TRBD2	CASSHLRGTSGDSTDTQYF	TGCGCCAGCAGCCACCTGAGGGGGACTAGCGGGGATAGCACAGATACGCAGTATTTT
medium-sized	TRBV5-4	11	TRBJ1-2	.	CASSLGRVYTF	TGTGCCAGCAGCTTGGGCCGGGTCTACACCTTC
few	TRBV4-3	14	TRBJ2-7	.	CASSQEAAGYEQYF	TGCGCCAGCAGCCAAGAGGCTGCAGGATACGAGCAGTACTTC
.	TRBV7-9	13	TRBJ1-1	.	CASSFGGGAEAFF	TGTGCCAGCAGCTTCGGGGGAGGAGCTGAAGCTTTCTTT
few	TRBV13	14	TRBJ1-2	TRBD1	CASSLGTGGYGYTF	TGTGCCAGCAGCTTAGGGACAGGGGGCTATGGCTACACCTTC
few	TRBV25-1	15	TRBJ2-5	TRBD1	CASSMRQGFRETQYF	TGTGCCAGCAGTATGAGACAGGGTTTTCGAGAGACCCAGTACTTC
.	TRBV27	16	TRBJ2-7	TRBD2	CASSLGLAGGPGEQYF	TGTGCCAGCAGTTTGGGACTAGCGGGAGGGCCCGGCGAGCAGTACTTC
.	TRBV4-1	16	TRBJ1-5	TRBD1	CASSQVSGTGAQPQHF	TGCGCCAGCAGCCAAGTTTCCGGGACAGGGGCTCAGCCCCAGCATTTT
medium-sized	TRBV25-1	11	TRBJ2-1	.	CASSPYNEQFF	TGTGCCAGCAGTCCATACAATGAGCAGTTCTTC
.	TRBV13	16	TRBJ1-4	.	CASSLGRQTAGEKLFF	TGTGCCAGCAGCTTAGGCCGACAGACCGCTGGGGAAAAACTGTTTTTT